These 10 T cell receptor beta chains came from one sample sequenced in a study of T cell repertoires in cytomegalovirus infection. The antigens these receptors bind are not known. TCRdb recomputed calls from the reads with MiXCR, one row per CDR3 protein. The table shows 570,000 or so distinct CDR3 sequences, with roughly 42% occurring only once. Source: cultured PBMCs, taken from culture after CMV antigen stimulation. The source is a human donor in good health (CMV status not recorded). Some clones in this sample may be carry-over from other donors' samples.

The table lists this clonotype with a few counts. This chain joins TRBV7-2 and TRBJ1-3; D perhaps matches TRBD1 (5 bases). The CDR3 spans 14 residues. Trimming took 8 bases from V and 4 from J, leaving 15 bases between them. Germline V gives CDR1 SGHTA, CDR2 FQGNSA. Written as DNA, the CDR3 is TGTGCCAGCCGCGCCGGGGGGTCCGGAAACACCATATATTTT. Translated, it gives CASRAGGSGNTIYF.

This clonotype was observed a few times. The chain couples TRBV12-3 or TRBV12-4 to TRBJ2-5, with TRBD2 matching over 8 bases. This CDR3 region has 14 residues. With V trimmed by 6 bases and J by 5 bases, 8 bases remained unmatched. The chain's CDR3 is CASSPSGREETQYF. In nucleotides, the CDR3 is TGTGCCAGCAGCCCGTCCGGGAGGGAGGAGACCCAGTACTTC.

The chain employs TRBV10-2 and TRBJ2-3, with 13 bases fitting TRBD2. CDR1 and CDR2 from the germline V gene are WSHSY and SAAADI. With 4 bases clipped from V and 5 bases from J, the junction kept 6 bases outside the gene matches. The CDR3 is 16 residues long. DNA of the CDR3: TGCGCCAGCAGTGGACTAGCGGGGGGCCAATTAGATACGCAGTATTTT. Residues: CASSGLAGGQLDTQYF.

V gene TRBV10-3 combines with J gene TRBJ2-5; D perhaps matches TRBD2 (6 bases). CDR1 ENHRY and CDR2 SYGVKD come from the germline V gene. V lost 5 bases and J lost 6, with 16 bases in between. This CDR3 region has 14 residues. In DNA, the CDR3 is TGTGCCATCAGTTTGGGGGGTGAAGTCAAGACCCAGTACTTC. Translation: CAISLGGEVKTQYF.

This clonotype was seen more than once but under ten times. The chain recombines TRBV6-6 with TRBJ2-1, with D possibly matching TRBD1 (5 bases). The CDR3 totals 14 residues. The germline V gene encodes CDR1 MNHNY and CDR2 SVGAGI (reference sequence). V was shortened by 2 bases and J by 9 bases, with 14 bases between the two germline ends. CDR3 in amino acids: CASSYQGRSFEQFF. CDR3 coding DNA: TGTGCCAGCAGTTACCAGGGCCGGAGTTTTGAGCAGTTCTTC.

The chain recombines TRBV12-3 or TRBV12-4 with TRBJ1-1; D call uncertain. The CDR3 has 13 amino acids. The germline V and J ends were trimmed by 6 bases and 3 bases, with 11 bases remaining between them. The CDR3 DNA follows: TGTGCCAGCAGGGAAGCAGGTTACACTGAAGCTTTCTTT. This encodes CASREAGYTEAFF.

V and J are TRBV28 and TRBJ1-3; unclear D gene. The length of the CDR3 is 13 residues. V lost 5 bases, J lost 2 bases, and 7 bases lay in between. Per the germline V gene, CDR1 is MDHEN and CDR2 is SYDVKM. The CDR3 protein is CASSLLTGNTIYF. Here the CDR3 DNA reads TGTGCCAGCAGTCTCCTGACTGGAAACACCATATATTTT.

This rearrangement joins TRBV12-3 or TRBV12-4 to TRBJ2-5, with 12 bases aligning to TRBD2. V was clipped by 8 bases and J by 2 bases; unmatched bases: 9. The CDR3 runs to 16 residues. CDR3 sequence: CASRLAGDLWQETQYF. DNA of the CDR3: TGTGCCAGCCGACTAGCGGGGGACTTGTGGCAAGAGACCCAGTACTTC.

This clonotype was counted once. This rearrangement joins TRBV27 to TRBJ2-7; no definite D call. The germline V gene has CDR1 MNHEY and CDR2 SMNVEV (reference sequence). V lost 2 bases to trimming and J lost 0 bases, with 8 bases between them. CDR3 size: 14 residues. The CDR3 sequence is CASSLVVNSYEQYF. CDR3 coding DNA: TGTGCCAGCAGTTTAGTGGTGAACTCCTACGAGCAGTACTTC.

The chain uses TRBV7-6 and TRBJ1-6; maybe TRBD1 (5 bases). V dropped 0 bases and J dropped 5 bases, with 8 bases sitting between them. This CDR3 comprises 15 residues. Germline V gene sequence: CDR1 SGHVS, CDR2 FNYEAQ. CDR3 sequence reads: CASSLAPRDNSPLHF. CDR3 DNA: TGTGCCAGCAGCTTAGCGCCCAGGGATAATTCACCCCTCCACTTT.